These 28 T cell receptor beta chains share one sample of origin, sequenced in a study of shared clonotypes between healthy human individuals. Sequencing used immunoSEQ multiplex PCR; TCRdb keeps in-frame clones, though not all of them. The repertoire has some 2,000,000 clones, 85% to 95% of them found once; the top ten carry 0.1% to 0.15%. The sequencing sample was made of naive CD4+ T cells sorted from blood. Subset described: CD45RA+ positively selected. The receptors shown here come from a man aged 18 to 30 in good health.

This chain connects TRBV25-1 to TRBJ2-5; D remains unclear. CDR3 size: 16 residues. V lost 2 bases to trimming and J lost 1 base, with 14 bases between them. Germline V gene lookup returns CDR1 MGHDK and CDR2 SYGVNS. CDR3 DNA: TGTGCCAGCAGTGAAACGCCCAAAGTGGGCCAAGAGACCCAGTACTTC. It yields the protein CASSETPKVGQETQYF.

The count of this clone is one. This CDR3 reads CASSSQGALGYTF. The CDR3 coding sequence is TGTGCCAGCAGCTCGCAGGGGGCGCTTGGCTACACCTTC. The chain has TRBV7-6 and TRBJ1-2, with TRBD1 matching 8 bases. The CDR3 is 13 amino acids. Germline-derived CDR1 and CDR2 are SGHVS and FNYEAQ. Germline trimming cut 4 bases from V and 7 bases from J; bases unmatched to any gene: 5.

The DNA of the CDR3 is TGCGCCAGCAGCCGGATCCCGGGACTAGTGCCTAGCACAGATACGCAGTATTTT. It specifies CASSRIPGLVPSTDTQYF. The chain couples TRBV5-1 to TRBJ2-3; 8 bases fit TRBD2. With 4 bases clipped from V and 0 bases from J, the junction kept 13 bases outside the gene matches. This CDR3 contains 18 residues. Germline V gene data show CDR1 as SGHRS and CDR2 as YFSETQ.

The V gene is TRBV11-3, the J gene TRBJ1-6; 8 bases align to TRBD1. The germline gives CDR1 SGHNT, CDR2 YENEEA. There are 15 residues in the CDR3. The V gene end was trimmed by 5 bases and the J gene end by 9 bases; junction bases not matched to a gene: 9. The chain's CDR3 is CASSPGQGIASPLHF. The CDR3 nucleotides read TGTGCCAGCAGCCCTGGACAGGGAATAGCTTCACCCCTCCACTTT.

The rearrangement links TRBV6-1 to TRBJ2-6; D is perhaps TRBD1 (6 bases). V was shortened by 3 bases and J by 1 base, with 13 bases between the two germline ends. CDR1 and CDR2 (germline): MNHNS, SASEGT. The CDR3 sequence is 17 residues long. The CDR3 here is CASSESQGYSGANVLTF. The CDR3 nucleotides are TGTGCCAGCAGTGAGTCACAGGGCTATTCTGGGGCCAACGTCCTGACTTTC.

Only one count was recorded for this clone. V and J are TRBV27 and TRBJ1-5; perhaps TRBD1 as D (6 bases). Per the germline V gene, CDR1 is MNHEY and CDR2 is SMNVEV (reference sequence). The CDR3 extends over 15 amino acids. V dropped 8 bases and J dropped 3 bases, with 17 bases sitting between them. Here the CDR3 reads CASWGAGVNNQPQHF. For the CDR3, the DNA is TGTGCCAGCTGGGGGGCAGGCGTAAACAATCAGCCCCAGCATTTT.

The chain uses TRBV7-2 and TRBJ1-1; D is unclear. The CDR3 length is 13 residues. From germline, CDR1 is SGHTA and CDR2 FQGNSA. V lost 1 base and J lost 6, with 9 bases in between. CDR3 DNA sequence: TGTGCCAGCAGCTTAGGGGTGGAACCTGAAGCTTTCTTT. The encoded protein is CASSLGVEPEAFF.

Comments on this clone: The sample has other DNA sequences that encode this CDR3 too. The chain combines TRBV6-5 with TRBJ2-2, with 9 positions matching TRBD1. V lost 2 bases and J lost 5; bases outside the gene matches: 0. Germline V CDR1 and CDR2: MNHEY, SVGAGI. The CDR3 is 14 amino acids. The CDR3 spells CASSYDRGTGELFF. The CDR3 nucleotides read TGTGCCAGCAGTTACGACAGGGGGACCGGGGAGCTGTTTTTT.

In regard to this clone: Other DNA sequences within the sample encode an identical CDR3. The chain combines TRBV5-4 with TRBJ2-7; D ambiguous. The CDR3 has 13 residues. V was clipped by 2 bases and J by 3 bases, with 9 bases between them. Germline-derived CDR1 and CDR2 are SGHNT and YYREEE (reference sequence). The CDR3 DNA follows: TGTGCCAGCAGCTTAGGCTCCAACTACGAGCAGTACTTC. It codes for CASSLGSNYEQYF.

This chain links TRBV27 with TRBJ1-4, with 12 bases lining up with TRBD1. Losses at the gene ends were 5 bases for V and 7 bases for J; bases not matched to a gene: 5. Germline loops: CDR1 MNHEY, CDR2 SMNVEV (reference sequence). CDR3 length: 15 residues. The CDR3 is CASSPGTGGFEKLFF. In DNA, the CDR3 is TGTGCCAGCAGTCCAGGGACAGGGGGCTTTGAAAAACTGTTTTTT.

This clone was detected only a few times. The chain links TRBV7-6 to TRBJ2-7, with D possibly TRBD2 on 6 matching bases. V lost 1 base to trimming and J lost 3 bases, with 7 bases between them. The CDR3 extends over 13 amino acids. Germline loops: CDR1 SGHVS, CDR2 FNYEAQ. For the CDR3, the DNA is TGTGCCAGCAGCTTAGGGCGGGACTACGAGCAGTACTTC. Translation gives CASSLGRDYEQYF.

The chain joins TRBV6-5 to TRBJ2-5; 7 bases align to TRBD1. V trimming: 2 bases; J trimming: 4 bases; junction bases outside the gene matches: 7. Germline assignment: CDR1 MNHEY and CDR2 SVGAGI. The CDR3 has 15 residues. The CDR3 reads CASSYQGQKGETQYF. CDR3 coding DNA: TGTGCCAGCAGTTACCAGGGACAGAAGGGAGAGACCCAGTACTTC.

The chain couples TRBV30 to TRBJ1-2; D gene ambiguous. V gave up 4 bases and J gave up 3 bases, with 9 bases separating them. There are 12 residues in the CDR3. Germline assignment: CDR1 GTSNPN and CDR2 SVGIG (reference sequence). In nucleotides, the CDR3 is TGTGCCTGGACAAATAGGGACTATGGCTACACCTTC. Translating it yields CAWTNRDYGYTF.

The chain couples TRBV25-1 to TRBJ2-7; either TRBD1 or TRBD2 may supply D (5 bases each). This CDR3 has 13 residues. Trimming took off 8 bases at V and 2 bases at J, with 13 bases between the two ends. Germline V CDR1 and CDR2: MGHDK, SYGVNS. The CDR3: CASASGTTYEQYF. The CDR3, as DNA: TGTGCCAGCGCATCCGGGACGACCTACGAGCAGTACTTC.

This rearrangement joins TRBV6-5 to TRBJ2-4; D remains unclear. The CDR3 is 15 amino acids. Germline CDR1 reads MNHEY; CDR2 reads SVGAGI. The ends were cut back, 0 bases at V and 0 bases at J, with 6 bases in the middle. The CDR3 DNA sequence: TGTGCCAGCAGTTACTCGGCCATAGCCAAAAACATTCAGTACTTC. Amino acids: CASSYSAIAKNIQYF.

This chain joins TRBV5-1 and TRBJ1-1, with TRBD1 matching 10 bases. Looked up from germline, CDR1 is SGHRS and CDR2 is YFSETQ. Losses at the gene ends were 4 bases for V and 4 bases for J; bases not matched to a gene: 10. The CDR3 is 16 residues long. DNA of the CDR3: TGCGCCAGCAGCAACGGACAGGGGGATAATGGCACTGAAGCTTTCTTT. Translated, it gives CASSNGQGDNGTEAFF.

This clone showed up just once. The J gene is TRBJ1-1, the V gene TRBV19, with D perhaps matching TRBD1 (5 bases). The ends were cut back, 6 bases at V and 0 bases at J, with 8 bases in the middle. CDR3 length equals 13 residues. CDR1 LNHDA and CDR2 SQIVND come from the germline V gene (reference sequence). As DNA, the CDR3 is TGTGCCAGTAGAAGGGGATTGAACACTGAAGCTTTCTTT. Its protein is CASRRGLNTEAFF.

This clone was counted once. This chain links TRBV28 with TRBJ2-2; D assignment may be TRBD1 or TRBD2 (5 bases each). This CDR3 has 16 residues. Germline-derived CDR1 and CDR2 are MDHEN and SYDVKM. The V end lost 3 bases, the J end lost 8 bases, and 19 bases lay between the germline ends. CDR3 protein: CASSLVGLGAVGELFF. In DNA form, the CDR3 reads TGTGCCAGCAGTTTGGTCGGGCTCGGGGCGGTAGGGGAGCTGTTTTTT.

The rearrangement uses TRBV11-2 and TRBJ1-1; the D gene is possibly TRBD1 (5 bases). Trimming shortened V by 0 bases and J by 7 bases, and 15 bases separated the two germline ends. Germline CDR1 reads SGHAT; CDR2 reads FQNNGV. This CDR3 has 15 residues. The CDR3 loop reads CASSLDRTGDIEAFF. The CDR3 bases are TGTGCCAGCAGCTTAGATCGAACAGGTGATATTGAAGCTTTCTTT. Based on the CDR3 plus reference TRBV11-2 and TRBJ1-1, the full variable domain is EAGVAQSPRYKIIEKRQSVAFWCNPISGHATLYWYQQILGQGPKLLIQFQNNGVVDDSQLPKDRFSAERLKGVDSTLKIQPAKLEDSAVYLCASSLDRTGDIEAFFGQGTRLTVV.

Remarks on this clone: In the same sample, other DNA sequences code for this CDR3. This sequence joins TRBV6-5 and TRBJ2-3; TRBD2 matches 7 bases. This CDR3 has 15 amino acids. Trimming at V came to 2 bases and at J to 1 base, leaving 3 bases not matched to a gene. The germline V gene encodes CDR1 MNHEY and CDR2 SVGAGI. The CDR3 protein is CASSYGGVGTDTQYF. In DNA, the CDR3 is TGTGCCAGCAGTTACGGGGGGGTGGGCACAGATACGCAGTATTTT.

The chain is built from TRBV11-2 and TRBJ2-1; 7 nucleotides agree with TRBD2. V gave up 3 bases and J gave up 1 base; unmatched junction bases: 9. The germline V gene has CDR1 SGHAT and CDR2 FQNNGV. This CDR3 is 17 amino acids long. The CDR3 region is CASSLVSGAQSYNEQFF. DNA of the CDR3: TGTGCCAGCAGCTTGGTGAGCGGGGCTCAATCCTACAATGAGCAGTTCTTC.

The CDR3 DNA sequence: TGTGCTAGTGGTTTGAACGTAGGCGGGGAGCTGTTTTTT. The encoded protein is CASGLNVGGELFF. The V and J genes are TRBV12-5 and TRBJ2-2, with D hard to call. Per the germline V gene, CDR1 is LGHNT and CDR2 is FRNRAP. This CDR3 comprises 13 residues. Trimming took off 2 bases at V and 7 bases at J, with 8 bases between the two ends. Full variable domain (outside the CDR3, taken from reference TRBV12-5 and TRBJ2-2): DARVTQTPRHKVTEMGQEVTMRCQPILGHNTVFWYRQTMMQGLELLAYFRNRAPLDDSGMPKDRFSAEMPDATLATLKIQPSEPRDSAVYFCASGLNVGGELFFGEGSRLTVL.

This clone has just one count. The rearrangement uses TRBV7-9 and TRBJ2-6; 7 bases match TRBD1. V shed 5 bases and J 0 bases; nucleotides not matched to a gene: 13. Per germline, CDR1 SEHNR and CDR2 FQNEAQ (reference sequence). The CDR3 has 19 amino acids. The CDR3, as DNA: TGTGCCAGCAGCGACATTAGGACAGGTTCTAGCTCTGGGGCCAACGTCCTGACTTTC. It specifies CASSDIRTGSSSGANVLTF.

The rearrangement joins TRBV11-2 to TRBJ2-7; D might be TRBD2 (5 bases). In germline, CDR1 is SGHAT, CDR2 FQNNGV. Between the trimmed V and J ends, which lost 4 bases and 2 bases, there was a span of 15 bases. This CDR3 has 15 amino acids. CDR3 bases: TGTGCCAGCAGCTGGTCTAGCATTGGGGCCTACGAGCAGTACTTC. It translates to CASSWSSIGAYEQYF.

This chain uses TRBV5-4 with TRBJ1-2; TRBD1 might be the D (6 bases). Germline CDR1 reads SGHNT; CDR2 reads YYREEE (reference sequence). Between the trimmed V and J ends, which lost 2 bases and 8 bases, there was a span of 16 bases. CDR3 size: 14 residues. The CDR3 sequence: CASSLNVGDIGYTF. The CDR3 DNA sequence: TGTGCCAGCAGCTTAAATGTAGGGGACATCGGCTACACCTTC.

CDR3 sequence reads: CASSYEGGSWVEQYF. The CDR3 DNA is TGTGCCAGCAGTTACGAGGGGGGGTCCTGGGTCGAGCAGTACTTC. The V and J genes are TRBV6-5 and TRBJ2-7, with a weak D call TRBD2 (7 bases). Germline V gives CDR1 MNHEY, CDR2 SVGAGI. Trimming shortened V by 2 bases and J by 6 bases, and 17 bases separated the two germline ends. This CDR3 is built from 15 residues.

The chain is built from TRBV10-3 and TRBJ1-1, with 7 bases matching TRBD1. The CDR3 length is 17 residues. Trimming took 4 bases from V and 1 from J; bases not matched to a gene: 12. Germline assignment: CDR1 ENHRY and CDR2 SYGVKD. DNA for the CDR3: TGTGCCATCAGTGCGAGATTTGCCGGGACAGAGAACACTGAAGCTTTCTTT. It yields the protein CAISARFAGTENTEAFF.

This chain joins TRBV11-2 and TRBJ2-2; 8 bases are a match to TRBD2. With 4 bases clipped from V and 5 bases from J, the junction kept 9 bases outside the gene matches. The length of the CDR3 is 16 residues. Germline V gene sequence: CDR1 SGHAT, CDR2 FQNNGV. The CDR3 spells CASSSRASGSTGELFF. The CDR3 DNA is TGTGCCAGCAGCTCCCGGGCTAGCGGGTCGACCGGGGAGCTGTTTTTT.